A single sample is the source of the 16 T cell receptor beta chains below, sequenced in a study of T cells in Graves' hyperthyroidism and ophthalmopathy. Amplification of TCR beta CDR3 regions was performed using RNA transcripts as template. First-round RT-PCR of the TCR CDR3 relied on the HTBI primer set. TCRdb reprocessed the multiplex PCR reads via MiXCR and lists one record per CDR3 protein. Of fewer than 650,000 distinct CDR3 sequences in the sample, about 15% are singletons; the top ten hold more than 4.5%. The sequenced sample was blood. These TCRs come from a woman aged 30 to 39 with Graves' hyperthyroidism that later progressed to Graves' ophthalmopathy.

As to this clonotype: Since a much larger clone is just one base distant, this may be a read error. This sequence joins TRBV19 and TRBJ2-7; 7 nucleotides align to TRBD1. This CDR3 has 15 residues. Germline assignment: CDR1 LNHDA and CDR2 SQIVND (reference sequence). V was pared by 10 bases and J by 8 bases, with 20 bases of the junction left unmatched. Written as DNA, the CDR3 is TGTGCCACCCAAGACCTTCGACAGGGACGGTACCAGCAGTACTTC. Protein: CATQDLRQGRYQQYF.

This clonotype was observed many times. The V gene is TRBV11-3, the J gene TRBJ2-5, with 8 bases identical to TRBD2. Trimming took 5 bases from V and 5 from J; bases not matched to a gene: 13. Germline V gene data show CDR1 as SGHNT and CDR2 as YENEEA. The CDR3 has 16 residues. DNA for the CDR3: TGTGCCAGCAGCACGGGACTAGGGGTACAGCAGGAGACCCAGTACTTC. It is translated as CASSTGLGVQQETQYF.

This clonotype was recorded many times. The chain uses TRBV27 and TRBJ2-1; TRBD1 matches at 7 bases. V dropped 5 bases and J dropped 8; count of bases not matched to a gene: 12. Germline V gives CDR1 MNHEY, CDR2 SMNVEV (reference sequence). This CDR3 comprises 15 residues. CDR3 sequence (DNA): TGTGCCAGCAGTCGCTCGACAGGGTACATAGATGAGCAGTTCTTC. As protein: CASSRSTGYIDEQFF.

This clonotype was recorded many times. This chain joins TRBV11-3 and TRBJ2-5, with TRBD2 identical over 8 bases. The CDR3 is 13 residues long. The V and J ends lost 5 bases and 1 base, in that order; junction bases with no gene match: 0. Germline CDR1 is SGHNT and CDR2 is YENEEA. CDR3 amino acids: CASSRGGQETQYF. DNA for the CDR3: TGTGCCAGCAGCCGGGGGGGCCAAGAGACCCAGTACTTC.

Worth noting for this clonotype: This sequence may be a read error, since a much larger clone differs from it by one base. The chain carries TRBV5-1 and TRBJ2-5; D assignment may be TRBD1 or TRBD2 (6 bases each). The CDR3 covers 15 residues. CDR1 is SGHRS, CDR2 YFSETQ, per germline. Written as DNA, the CDR3 is TGCGCCAGCAGCTTAGGAGGGGGAGAGCAAGTGACCCAGTACTTC. Its translation is CASSLGGGEQVTQYF.

This clonotype showed up many times. The chain recombines TRBV30 with TRBJ2-1; D perhaps matches TRBD2 (6 bases). The V end lost 0 bases, the J end lost 0 bases, and 9 bases lay between the germline ends. Germline V gives CDR1 GTSNPN, CDR2 SVGIG (reference sequence). CDR3 size: 15 residues. In DNA, the CDR3 is TGTGCCTGGAGTGTACTCGGGGGCTCCTACAATGAGCAGTTCTTC. The encoded protein is CAWSVLGGSYNEQFF.

V usage is TRBV29-1 and J usage is TRBJ2-6; D is ambiguous. The germline CDR1 and CDR2 sequences are SQVTM and ANQGSEA. The CDR3 loop spans 14 amino acids. Trimming took 6 bases from V and 1 from J, leaving 10 bases between them. CDR3 sequence (DNA): TGCAGCGTGGATACTACGTCTGGGGCCAACGTCCTGACTTTC. Its protein product is CSVDTTSGANVLTF.

In this sample, this clonotype turned up many times. The rearrangement joins TRBV27 to TRBJ1-2; D remains unclear. Germline V gene data show CDR1 as MNHEY and CDR2 as SMNVEV (reference sequence). This CDR3 region has 10 residues. The V gene lost 7 bases and the J gene lost 7 bases, with 7 bases spanning the gap. CDR3 protein: CASMGVGYTF. The CDR3 region has the DNA TGTGCCAGCATGGGTGTTGGCTACACCTTC.

This clonotype was seen many times. V is TRBV19 and J is TRBJ1-2; the D gene is possibly TRBD1 (6 bases). Germline V gene data show CDR1 as LNHDA and CDR2 as SQIVND (reference sequence). CDR3 size: 14 residues. V was trimmed by 9 bases and J by 3 bases, leaving 17 bases between them. CDR3 nucleotide sequence: TGTGCCAGCACCCCGACAGGTTCTTACTATGGCTACACCTTC. The encoded protein is CASTPTGSYYGYTF.

This clonotype was detected many times. The CDR3, as DNA: TGTGCCAGCAGCCCCGGGGACGGAATAGCCAAAAACATTCAGTACTTC. The encoded protein is CASSPGDGIAKNIQYF. The chain carries TRBV12-3 or TRBV12-4 and TRBJ2-4; D possibly uses TRBD1 or TRBD2 (5 bases each). Trimming removed 6 bases at V and 0 bases at J, with 15 bases between. The CDR3 extends over 16 amino acids.

J is TRBJ2-6 and V is TRBV7-9, with D tentatively TRBD2 (5 bases). The CDR3 has 16 amino acids. V shed 4 bases and J shed 0 bases, with 10 bases lying between them. CDR1 and CDR2 (germline): SEHNR, FQNEAQ (reference sequence). CDR3 sequence reads: CASSSSGNSGANVLTF. Here the CDR3 DNA reads TGTGCCAGCAGCTCTTCGGGAAACTCTGGGGCCAACGTCCTGACTTTC.

This clonotype showed up many times. V is TRBV28 and J is TRBJ1-2; tentatively, D is TRBD1 (5 bases). Germline loops: CDR1 MDHEN, CDR2 SYDVKM. V lost 11 bases and J 0 bases, leaving 13 bases between the germline ends. The CDR3 spans 13 residues. The DNA for the CDR3 is TGTGCCGTAGGTCAAGGGGCTAACTATGGCTACACCTTC. Translated: CAVGQGANYGYTF.

This clonotype has a count of ten or more. The chain is built from TRBV2 and TRBJ1-1; D not resolved. This CDR3 spans 11 amino acids. CDR1 and CDR2 (germline): SNHLY, FYNNEI. Trimming removed 6 bases at V and 8 bases at J, with 10 bases between. CDR3 in DNA: TGTGCCAGCAGGGTGATAGCGGAAGCTTTCTTT. Translation gives CASRVIAEAFF. The entire variable domain, with the rest obtained from reference TRBV2 and TRBJ1-1, is as follows: EPEVTQTPSHQVTQMGQEVILRCVPISNHLYFYWYRQILGQKVEFLVSFYNNEISEKSEIFDDQFSVERPDGSNFTLKIRSTKLEDSAMYFCASRVIAEAFFGQGTRLTVV.

This clonotype was seen at least ten times. This sequence joins TRBV28 and TRBJ2-7; 14 bases agree with TRBD2. V dropped 6 bases and J dropped 5; count of bases not matched to a gene: 6. Per germline, CDR1 MDHEN and CDR2 SYDVKM. The CDR3 runs 15 residues. CDR3 in DNA: TGTGCCAGCAGGACGGGACTAGCGGGAGCCAACGAGCAGTACTTC. It codes for CASRTGLAGANEQYF.

This clonotype was counted at least ten times. This chain joins TRBV27 and TRBJ1-2; unclear D gene. The CDR3 consists of 13 residues. The germline gives CDR1 MNHEY, CDR2 SMNVEV (reference sequence). V was shortened by 0 bases and J by 5 bases, with 7 bases between the two germline ends. This CDR3 reads CASSLSGEYGYTF. As DNA, the CDR3 is TGTGCCAGCAGTTTATCCGGAGAGTATGGCTACACCTTC.

The chain recombines TRBV28 with TRBJ1-1; the D gene is possibly TRBD1 (6 bases). V was clipped by 3 bases and J by 4 bases, with 18 bases between them. This CDR3 has 16 amino acids. In germline, CDR1 is MDHEN, CDR2 SYDVKM. The CDR3 coding sequence is TGTGCCAGCAGTTTGAATTCGTGGACAGACTCCACTGAAGCTTTCTTT. It codes for CASSLNSWTDSTEAFF. The complete variable domain, with remaining parts taken from reference TRBV28 and TRBJ1-1, reads DVKVTQSSRYLVKRTGEKVFLECVQDMDHENMFWYRQDPGLGLRLIYFSYDVKMKEKGDIPEGYSVSREKKERFSLILESASTNQTSMYLCASSLNSWTDSTEAFFGQGTRLTVV.